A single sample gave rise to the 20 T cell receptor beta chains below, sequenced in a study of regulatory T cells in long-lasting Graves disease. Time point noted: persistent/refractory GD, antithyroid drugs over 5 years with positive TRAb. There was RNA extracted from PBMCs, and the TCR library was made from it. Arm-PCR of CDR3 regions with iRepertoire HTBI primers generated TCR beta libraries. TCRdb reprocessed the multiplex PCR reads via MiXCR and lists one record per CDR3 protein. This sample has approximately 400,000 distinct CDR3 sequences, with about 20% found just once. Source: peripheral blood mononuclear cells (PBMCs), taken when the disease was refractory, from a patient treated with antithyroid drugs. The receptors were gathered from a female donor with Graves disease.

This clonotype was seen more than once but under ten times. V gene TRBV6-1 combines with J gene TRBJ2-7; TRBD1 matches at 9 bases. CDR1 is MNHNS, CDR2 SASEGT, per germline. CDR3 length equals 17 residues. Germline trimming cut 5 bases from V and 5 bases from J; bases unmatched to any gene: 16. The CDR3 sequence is CASSPLPGQGLGHEQYF. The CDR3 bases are TGTGCCAGCAGTCCCCTACCCGGACAGGGGCTTGGGCACGAGCAGTACTTC.

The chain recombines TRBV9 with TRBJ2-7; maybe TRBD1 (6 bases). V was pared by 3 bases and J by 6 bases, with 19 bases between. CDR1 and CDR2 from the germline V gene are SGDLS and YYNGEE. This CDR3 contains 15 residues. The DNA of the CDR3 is TGTGCCAGCAGCGCAGGGCTGGGGGCTTTCATCGAGCAGTACTTC. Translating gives CASSAGLGAFIEQYF.

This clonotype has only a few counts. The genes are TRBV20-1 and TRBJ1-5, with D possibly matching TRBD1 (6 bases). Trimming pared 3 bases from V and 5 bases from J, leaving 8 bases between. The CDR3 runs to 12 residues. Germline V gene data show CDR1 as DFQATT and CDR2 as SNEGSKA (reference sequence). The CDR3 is CSARRTDQPQHF. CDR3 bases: TGCAGTGCTAGGCGGACAGATCAGCCCCAGCATTTT.

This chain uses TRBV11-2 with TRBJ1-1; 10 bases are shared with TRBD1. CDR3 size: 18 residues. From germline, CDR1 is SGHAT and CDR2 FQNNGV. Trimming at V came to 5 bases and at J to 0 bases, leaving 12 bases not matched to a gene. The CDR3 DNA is TGTGCCAGCAGCGGCCGGGACAGGGGACATGTTATGAACACTGAAGCTTTCTTT. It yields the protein CASSGRDRGHVMNTEAFF.

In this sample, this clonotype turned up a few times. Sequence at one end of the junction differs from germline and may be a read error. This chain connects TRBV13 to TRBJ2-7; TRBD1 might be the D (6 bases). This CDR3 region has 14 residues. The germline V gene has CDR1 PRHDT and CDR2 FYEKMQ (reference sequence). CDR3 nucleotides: TGTGCCAGCAGCGAGGCGATGGGGGCCAAACCTCCAAACTTC. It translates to CASSEAMGAKPPNF.

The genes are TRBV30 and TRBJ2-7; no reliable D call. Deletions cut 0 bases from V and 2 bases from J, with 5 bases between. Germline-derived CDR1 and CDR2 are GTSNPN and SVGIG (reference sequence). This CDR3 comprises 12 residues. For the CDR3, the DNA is TGTGCCTGGAGTGTCAGTACCTACGAGCAGTACTTC. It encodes CAWSVSTYEQYF.

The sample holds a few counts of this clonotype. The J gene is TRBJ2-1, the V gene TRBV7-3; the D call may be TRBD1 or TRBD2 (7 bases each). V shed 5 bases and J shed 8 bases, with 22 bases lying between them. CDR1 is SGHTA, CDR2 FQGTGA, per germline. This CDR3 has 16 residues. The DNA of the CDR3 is TGTGCCAGCAGCCCAGGGGGGGGAGGGCTCAGCGATGAGCAGTTCTTC. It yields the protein CASSPGGGGLSDEQFF. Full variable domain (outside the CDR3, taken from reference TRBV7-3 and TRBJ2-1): GAGVSQTPSNKVTEKGKYVELRCDPISGHTALYWYRQSLGQGPEFLIYFQGTGAADDSGLPNDRFFAVRPEGSVSTLKIQRTERGDSAVYLCASSPGGGGLSDEQFFGPGTRLTVL.

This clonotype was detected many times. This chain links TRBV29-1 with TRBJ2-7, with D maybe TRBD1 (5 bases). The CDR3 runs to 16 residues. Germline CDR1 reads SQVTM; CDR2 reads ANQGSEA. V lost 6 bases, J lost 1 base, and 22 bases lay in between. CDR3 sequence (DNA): TGCAGCGTCCAGAGCTTGATAGGGGTGTCATCCTACGAGCAGTACTTC. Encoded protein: CSVQSLIGVSSYEQYF.

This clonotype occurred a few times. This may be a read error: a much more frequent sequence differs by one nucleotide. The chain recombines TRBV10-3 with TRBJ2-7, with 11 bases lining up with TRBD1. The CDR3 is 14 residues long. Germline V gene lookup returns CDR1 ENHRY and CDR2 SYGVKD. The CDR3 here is CGISPRDRGYEQYF. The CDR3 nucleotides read TGTGGCATCAGTCCCCGGGACAGGGGGTACGAGCAGTACTTC.

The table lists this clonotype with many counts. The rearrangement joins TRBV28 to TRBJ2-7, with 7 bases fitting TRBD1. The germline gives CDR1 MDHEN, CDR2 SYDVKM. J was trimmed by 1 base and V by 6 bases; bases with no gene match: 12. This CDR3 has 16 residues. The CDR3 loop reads CASSLAGTVKSYEQYF. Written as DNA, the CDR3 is TGTGCCAGCAGCCTCGCCGGGACAGTTAAATCCTACGAGCAGTACTTC.

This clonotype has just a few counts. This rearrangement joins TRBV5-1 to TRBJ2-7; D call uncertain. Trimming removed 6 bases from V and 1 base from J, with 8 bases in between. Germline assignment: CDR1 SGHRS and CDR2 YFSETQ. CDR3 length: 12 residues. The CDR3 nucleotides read TGCGCCAGCACTAGTGCGTCCTACGAGCAGTACTTC. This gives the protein CASTSASYEQYF.

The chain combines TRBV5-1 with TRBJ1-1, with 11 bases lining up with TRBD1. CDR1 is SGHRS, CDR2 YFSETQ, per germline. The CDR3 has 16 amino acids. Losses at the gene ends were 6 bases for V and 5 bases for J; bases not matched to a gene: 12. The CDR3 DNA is TGCGCCAGCACCCAAAACCCCGGGACAGGGGGGACTGAAGCTTTCTTT. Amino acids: CASTQNPGTGGTEAFF.

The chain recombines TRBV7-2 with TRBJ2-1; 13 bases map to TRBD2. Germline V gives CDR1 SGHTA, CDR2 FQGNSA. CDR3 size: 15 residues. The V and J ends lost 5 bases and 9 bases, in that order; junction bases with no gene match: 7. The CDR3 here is CASSMRLAGGTEQFF. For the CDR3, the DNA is TGTGCCAGCAGCATGAGACTAGCGGGAGGAACTGAGCAGTTCTTC.

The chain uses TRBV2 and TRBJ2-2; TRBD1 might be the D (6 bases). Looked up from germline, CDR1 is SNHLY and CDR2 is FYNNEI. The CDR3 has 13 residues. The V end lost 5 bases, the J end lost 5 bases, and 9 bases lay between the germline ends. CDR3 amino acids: CASSTGRTGELFF. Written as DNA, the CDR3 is TGTGCCAGCAGTACAGGGAGAACCGGGGAGCTGTTTTTT.

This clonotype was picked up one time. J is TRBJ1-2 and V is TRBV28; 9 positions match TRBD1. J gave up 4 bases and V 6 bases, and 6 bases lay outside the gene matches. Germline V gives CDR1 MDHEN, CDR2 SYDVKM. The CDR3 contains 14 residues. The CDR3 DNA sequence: TGTGCCAGCAGCAAGACAGGGGGGATCTATGGCTACACCTTC. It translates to CASSKTGGIYGYTF.

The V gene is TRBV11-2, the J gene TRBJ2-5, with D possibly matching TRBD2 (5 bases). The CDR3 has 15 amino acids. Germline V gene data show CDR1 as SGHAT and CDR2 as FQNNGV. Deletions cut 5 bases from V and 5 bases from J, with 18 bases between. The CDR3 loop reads CASSQGLTGWETQYF. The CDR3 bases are TGTGCCAGCAGCCAAGGCCTGACGGGATGGGAGACCCAGTACTTC.

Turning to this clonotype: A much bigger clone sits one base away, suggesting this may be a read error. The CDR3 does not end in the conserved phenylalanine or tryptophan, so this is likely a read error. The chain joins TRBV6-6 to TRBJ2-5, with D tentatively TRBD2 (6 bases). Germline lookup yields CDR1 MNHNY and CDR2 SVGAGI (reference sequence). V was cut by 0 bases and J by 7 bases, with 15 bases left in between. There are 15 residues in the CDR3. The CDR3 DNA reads TGTGCCAGCAGTTACTCGCCGGGGGTGATGGCGACCCAGTACCTC. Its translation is CASSYSPGVMATQYL.

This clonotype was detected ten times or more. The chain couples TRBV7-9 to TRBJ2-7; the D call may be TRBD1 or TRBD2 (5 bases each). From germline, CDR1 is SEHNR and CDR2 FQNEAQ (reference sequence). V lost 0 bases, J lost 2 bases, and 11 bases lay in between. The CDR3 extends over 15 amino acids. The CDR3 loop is CASSLALGETYEQYF. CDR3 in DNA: TGTGCCAGCAGCTTAGCGCTGGGGGAGACCTACGAGCAGTACTTC. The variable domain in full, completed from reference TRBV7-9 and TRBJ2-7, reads DTGVSQNPRHKITKRGQNVTFRCDPISEHNRLYWYRQTLGQGPEFLTYFQNEAQLEKSRLLSDRFSAERPKGSFSTLEIQRTEQGDSAMYLCASSLALGETYEQYFGPGTRLTVT.

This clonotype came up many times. CDR3 coding DNA: TGTGCCAGCAGTTTAAGGACAGGGGATTCACCCCTCCACTTT. Its translation is CASSLRTGDSPLHF. The V call is TRBV28, the J call TRBJ1-6, with 9 bases identical to TRBD1. Losses at the gene ends were 2 bases for V and 8 bases for J; bases not matched to a gene: 1. Germline values: CDR1 MDHEN, CDR2 SYDVKM. There are 14 residues in the CDR3.

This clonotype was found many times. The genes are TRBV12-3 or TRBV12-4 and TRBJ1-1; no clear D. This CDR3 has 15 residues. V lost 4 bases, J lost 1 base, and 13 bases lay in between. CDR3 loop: CASSSTPGRNTEAFF. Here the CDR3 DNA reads TGTGCCAGCAGTTCCACCCCAGGCCGGAACACTGAAGCTTTCTTT.